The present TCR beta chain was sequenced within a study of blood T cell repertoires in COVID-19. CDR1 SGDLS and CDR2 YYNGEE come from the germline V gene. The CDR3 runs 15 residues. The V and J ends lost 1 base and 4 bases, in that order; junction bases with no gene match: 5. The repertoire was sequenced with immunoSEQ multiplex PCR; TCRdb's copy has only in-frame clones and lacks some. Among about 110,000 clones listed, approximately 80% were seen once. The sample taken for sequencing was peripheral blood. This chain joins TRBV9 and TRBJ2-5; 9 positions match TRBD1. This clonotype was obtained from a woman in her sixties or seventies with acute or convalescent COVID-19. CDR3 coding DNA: TGTGCCAGCAGCGTAACGGGACAGGGTATAGAGACCCAGTACTTC. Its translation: CASSVTGQGIETQYF.